The source of this TCR beta chain is a study of PD-1 blockade in classical Hodgkin lymphoma (TCRdb year 2020). At the level of the whole study: Nivolumab dosing was 3 mg/kg intravenously every 2 weeks, continuing until either disease progression or unacceptable toxicity. The study used TCR beta sequencing and CyTOF to define a peripheral blood immune signature of response to PD-1 blockade in classical Hodgkin lymphoma. General study outcomes and caveats: A significant rise by C4D1 was seen in CD4+ but not CD8+ TCR diversity (p=0.0027 vs p=0.16), with the rise being most apparent in complete responders (p=0.02). Newly diagnosed patients were reported to have lower baseline TCR diversity than healthy donors, and relapsed/refractory patients were reported to have lower baseline TCR diversity still. The study was limited to a single clinical trial cohort, and causes of repertoire differences, possibly disease activity or prior therapy, remained undefined. Trial patients achieving complete response had baseline diversity similar to newly diagnosed patients, whereas partial responders and progressors had significantly lower diversity. Diversity was lower in patients who began nivolumab less than 1 year after ASCT, so these patients were left out of later analyses to avoid confounding by immune reconstitution.

Genomic DNA was isolated using the Qiagen DNeasy kit from unsorted PBMCs as well as from negatively selected CD4+ and CD8+ fractions. Using primers that anneal to V and J segments, immunoSEQ multiplex PCR amplified the TCR beta CDR3 regions. Amplification bias was minimized using a synthetic immune receptor repertoire, and residual bias was removed computationally after sequencing. The paper's processing steps were these. Repertoire diversity was quantified as the Shannon entropy index using custom Python scripts. The unsorted, CD4+ and CD8+ repertoires were each analyzed separately, with the exception of combined analyses, where CD4+ and CD8+ sequences were merged in silico. Clonal expansion was defined as a frequency increase of at least 2-fold after treatment compared with C1D1, and clones undetected at baseline were assigned a pseudocount of 0.5. Clones with 0 or 1 copy at C1D1 were defined as singleton clones, while clones with 2 or more copies were defined as non-singleton clones. Clones expanded in unsorted samples were assigned a CD4+, CD8+ or unknown annotation through matching of protein sequences in sorted samples from the same patient. Diversity changes from C1D1 to C4D1 were tested in paired samples using Wilcoxon tests. As stored in TCRdb, this immuneACCESS dataset retains in-frame rearrangements with V and J assigned. A fraction of the clones does not appear; measured against another copy, unresolved V genes explain less than half of the discrepancy, and the remainder lacks a known reason. V, J and clone size are those of that table, while D and trimming were read from the DNA. This sample has some 45,000 clones in its table, and more than 70% of those were observed once. The top ten clones comprise roughly a tenth of the sample.

Notes on this clone: It has no known antigen specificity. No quality values exist for individual bases; no much larger clone is one base distant.

The sample's time point label, decoded: cycle 1 day 1 (C1D1), immediately before nivolumab initiation. Relapse after autologous stem cell transplantation had occurred in all trial patients, and cohorts A, B and C were distinguished by prior brentuximab vedotin exposure. The trial cohort comprised a few dozen patients with relapsed/refractory classical Hodgkin lymphoma whose best overall responses were complete response, partial response or progressive disease. Trial patients were treated with single-agent nivolumab in the multi-cohort phase II CheckMate 205 trial. An independent review committee assessed best overall response by applying the 2007 International Working Group response criteria. Trial PBMCs were collected just before the start of nivolumab (C1D1) and during therapy at cycle 2 day 1 and cycle 4 day 1. After peripheral blood was drawn into 8 mL Vacutainer Cell Preparation Tubes, PBMCs were isolated by centrifugation and then cryopreserved.

Material: peripheral blood mononuclear cells (PBMCs), obtained at baseline. The receptor comes from a human donor with classical Hodgkin lymphoma.

DNA sequence: TGTGCCAGCAGCGGTGATCGATATGGCTACACCTTC. The translation is CASSGDRYGYTF. The chain is made from TRBV5-5 and TRBJ1-2, with the D gene uncertain. V loses 4 bases of germline sequence and J loses 5 bases, and the interval between the two ends is 9 bases. CDR1 SGHKS and CDR2 YYEKEE were looked up in the germline V gene (reference sequence). The CDR3, from cysteine to phenylalanine, totals 12 residues. Only CDR3 DNA remains: 36 bases, in frame from the first base.